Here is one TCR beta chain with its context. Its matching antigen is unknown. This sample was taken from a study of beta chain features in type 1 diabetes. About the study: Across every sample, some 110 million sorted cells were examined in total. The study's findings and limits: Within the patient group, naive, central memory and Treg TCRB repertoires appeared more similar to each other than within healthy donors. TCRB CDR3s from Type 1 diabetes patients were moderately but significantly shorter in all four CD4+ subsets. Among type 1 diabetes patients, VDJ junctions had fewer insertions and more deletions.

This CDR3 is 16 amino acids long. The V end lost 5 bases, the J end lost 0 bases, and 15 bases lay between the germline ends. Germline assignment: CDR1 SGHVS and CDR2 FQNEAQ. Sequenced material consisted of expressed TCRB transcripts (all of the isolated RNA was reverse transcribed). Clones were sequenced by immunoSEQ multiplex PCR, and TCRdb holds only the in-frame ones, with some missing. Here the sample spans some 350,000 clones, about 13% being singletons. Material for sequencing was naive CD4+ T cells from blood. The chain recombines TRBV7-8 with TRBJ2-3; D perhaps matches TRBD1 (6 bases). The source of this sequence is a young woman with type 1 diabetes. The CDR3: CASSARQATSTDTQYF. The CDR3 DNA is TGTGCCAGCAGCGCGCGACAGGCGACTAGCACAGATACGCAGTATTTT.